This TCR beta chain originates from a study of low-dose radiotherapy and immunotherapy resistance in tumors. The time point here: before trial treatment. Treatment of the donors consisted of nivolumab and ipilimumab (plus aspirin, low-dose cyclophosphamide and low-dose radiotherapy). This clonotype was counted ten times or more. This CDR3 contains 14 residues. Trimming removed 7 bases at V and 0 bases at J, with 10 bases between. The germline gives CDR1 MNHEY, CDR2 SVGEGT. First-strand cDNA used TRAV- and TRBV-specific primers, covering alpha and beta chains. Using a constant-region primer together with a V-primer adapter, TCRs were subjected to around 22 PCR cycles of amplification. TCRdb independently ran MiXCR on the reads; one entry per CDR3 protein. The data show tens of thousands of distinct CDR3 sequences, over 15% seen once.

The receptor was derived from a male donor with prostate cancer. The sequenced sample was PBMCs, obtained before treatment. The chain employs TRBV6-2 or TRBV6-3 and TRBJ2-1; the D gene could be TRBD1 or TRBD2 (5 bases each). This chain's CDR3 is CASTGHSSYNEQFF. In DNA, the CDR3 is TGTGCCAGCACGGGGCATAGCTCCTACAATGAGCAGTTCTTC.